The 23 T cell receptor beta chains given below trace back to one sample, sequenced in a study of blood T cell repertoires in COVID-19. The table came from immunoSEQ multiplex PCR; TCRdb's copy has only in-frame clones and leaves some out. The table lists 25,000 to 40,000 clones, more than 70% of them singletons. Sequencing input: peripheral blood. The receptors originated from a human donor with active COVID-19. The donor label of this sample is uncertain.

The genes are TRBV18 and TRBJ2-2; TRBD2 aligns across 10 bases. In germline, CDR1 is KGHSH, CDR2 LQKENI. The CDR3 runs to 17 residues. V gave up 2 bases and J gave up 4 bases; unmatched junction bases: 7. CDR3 DNA: TGTGCCAGCTCACCAATGGAGCGGGGGGGCGTCACCGGGGAGCTGTTTTTT. It yields the protein CASSPMERGGVTGELFF.

The CDR3 sequence: CASIRSGIDPNTEAFF. In nucleotides, the CDR3 is TGTGCCAGCATCAGGTCGGGGATAGACCCGAACACTGAAGCTTTCTTT. The chain has TRBV2 and TRBJ1-1, with D unclear. V was clipped by 7 bases and J by 1 base, with 19 bases between them. The CDR3 is made up of 16 amino acids. Germline CDR1 and CDR2: SNHLY and FYNNEI. Using reference TRBV2 and TRBJ1-1 for the parts outside the CDR3, the full variable domain is EPEVTQTPSHQVTQMGQEVILRCVPISNHLYFYWYRQILGQKVEFLVSFYNNEISEKSEIFDDQFSVERPDGSNFTLKIRSTKLEDSAMYFCASIRSGIDPNTEAFFGQGTRLTVV.

This chain joins TRBV18 and TRBJ2-7; no clear D gene. Germline V lookup: CDR1 KGHSH, CDR2 LQKENI. CDR3 length: 13 amino acids. Trimming took off 2 bases at V and 4 bases at J, with 9 bases between the two ends. In DNA, the CDR3 is TGTGCCAGCTCACCATCTTCCTCTTACGAGCAGTACTTC. Amino acid sequence: CASSPSSSYEQYF.

This clone was found once. The chain carries TRBV7-2 and TRBJ1-3; D unclear. V was shortened by 3 bases and J by 0 bases, with 6 bases between the two germline ends. The length of the CDR3 is 14 residues. Germline CDR1 SGHTA, CDR2 FQGNSA. The CDR3: CASSFSSSGNTIYF. CDR3 nucleotides: TGTGCCAGCAGCTTCTCTTCCTCTGGAAACACCATATATTTT.

V gene TRBV4-1 combines with J gene TRBJ2-7, with TRBD1 as a possible D gene (6 bases). CDR3 length: 15 residues. Germline values: CDR1 MGHRA, CDR2 YSYEKL. With 2 bases removed from V and 6 bases from J, the gap between germline ends came to 17 bases. In DNA, the CDR3 is TGCGCCAGCAGCCAACAACCGGACAGACTCTCCGAGCAGTACTTC. It encodes CASSQQPDRLSEQYF.

The rearrangement joins TRBV7-9 to TRBJ2-1; no clear D gene. The CDR3 has 13 residues. Trimming took off 3 bases at V and 3 bases at J, with 6 bases between the two ends. Germline assignment: CDR1 SEHNR and CDR2 FQNEAQ (reference sequence). For the CDR3, the DNA is TGTGCCAGCAGCTTGGGCTTCTACAATGAGCAGTTCTTC. As protein: CASSLGFYNEQFF.

The chain links TRBV5-8 to TRBJ2-5; 9 bases fit TRBD2. The CDR3 sequence is 15 residues long. V was pared by 3 bases and J by 2 bases, with 5 bases of the junction left unmatched. CDR1 SGHTS and CDR2 YDEGEE come from the germline V gene. The CDR3 spells CASSSGRGGQETQYF. DNA for the CDR3: TGTGCCAGCAGCTCCGGGCGGGGGGGTCAAGAGACCCAGTACTTC.

This clone occurred a few times. No DNA is shown, since the ends of the CDR3 on it are uncertain; the CDR3 is the one TCRdb lists. CDR3 sequence: CASSSGGDTQYF. The gene calls are TRBV19 and TRBJ2-3; the table's D gene call, TRBD2, was not cross checked with the DNA. Germline CDR1 and CDR2: LNHDA and SQIVND (reference sequence). The CDR3 comprises 12 residues, both ends counted.

The CDR3 reads CASRRQRGIETQYF. In DNA form, the CDR3 reads TGTGCCAGCAGACGCCAGCGGGGCATAGAGACCCAGTACTTC. The rearrangement joins TRBV6-5 to TRBJ2-5; 7 bases align to TRBD2. Germline V gives CDR1 MNHEY, CDR2 SVGAGI. V was pared by 6 bases and J by 4 bases, with 8 bases of the junction left unmatched. This CDR3 spans 14 amino acids.

This clone occurred once. The chain has TRBV19 and TRBJ2-2; the match to TRBD2 covers 13 bases. V gave up 3 bases and J gave up 2 bases; unmatched junction bases: 6. Germline CDR1 reads LNHDA; CDR2 reads SQIVND (reference sequence). This CDR3 has 18 amino acids. The DNA for the CDR3 is TGTGCCAGTAGTATTTTGACTAGCGGGGGGCATAACACCGGGGAGCTGTTTTTT. Protein product: CASSILTSGGHNTGELFF.

The chain is built from TRBV19 and TRBJ2-5; 9 nucleotides match TRBD1. Germline lookup yields CDR1 LNHDA and CDR2 SQIVND (reference sequence). CDR3 length: 15 residues. V was clipped by 3 bases and J by 8 bases; unmatched bases: 10. This chain's CDR3 is CASSIWGQGAETQYF. The CDR3 nucleotides read TGTGCCAGTAGTATTTGGGGACAGGGCGCGGAAACCCAGTACTTC.

V usage is TRBV7-9 and J usage is TRBJ2-2; TRBD2 is a possible D gene (6 bases). Deletions cut 5 bases from V and 2 bases from J, with 12 bases between. CDR3 length: 15 residues. Germline V gives CDR1 SEHNR, CDR2 FQNEAQ (reference sequence). CDR3: CASSPGTRNTGELFF. CDR3 coding DNA: TGTGCCAGCAGCCCCGGGACTCGCAACACCGGGGAGCTGTTTTTT.

About this clone itself: One junction end disagrees with the germline gene, perhaps due to a read error. V is TRBV7-7 and J is TRBJ2-1; no clear D gene. The germline CDR1 and CDR2 sequences are SSHAT and FNYEAQ (reference sequence). The CDR3 loop spans 14 amino acids. This CDR3 reads CASSLGSSYNEQFF. The CDR3 DNA is TGTGCTAGCAGCTTAGGTTCGTCCTACAATGAGCAGTTCTTC.

V is TRBV18 and J is TRBJ2-1; 7 positions match TRBD2. The CDR3 loop spans 19 amino acids. Losses at the gene ends were 2 bases for V and 0 bases for J; bases not matched to a gene: 13. Germline V gene sequence: CDR1 KGHSH, CDR2 LQKENI. The DNA for the CDR3 is TGTGCCAGCTCACCATTCAAGATGGGGCGGGGGAGCTCCTACAATGAGCAGTTCTTC. Protein sequence: CASSPFKMGRGSSYNEQFF.

V gene TRBV6-2 or TRBV6-3 combines with J gene TRBJ2-5; 8 bases are shared with TRBD1. Germline V lookup: CDR1 MNHEY, CDR2 SVGEGT. The CDR3 runs 14 residues. V dropped 2 bases and J dropped 5; count of bases not matched to a gene: 4. This CDR3 is CASSYGQGGETQYF. The DNA of the CDR3 is TGTGCCAGCAGTTACGGACAGGGTGGCGAGACCCAGTACTTC.

V gene TRBV7-2 combines with J gene TRBJ2-3; TRBD2 aligns across 11 bases. Germline CDR1 and CDR2: SGHTA and FQGNSA. V trimming: 5 bases; J trimming: 2 bases; junction bases outside the gene matches: 6. CDR3 size: 16 residues. The CDR3 spells CASSRGLAEDTDTQYF. Written as DNA, the CDR3 is TGTGCCAGCAGCCGGGGACTAGCGGAAGACACAGATACGCAGTATTTT.

V and J are TRBV6-2 or TRBV6-3 and TRBJ1-5; 8 nucleotides agree with TRBD1. Trimming took 5 bases from V and 7 from J; bases not matched to a gene: 7. CDR1 is MNHEY, CDR2 SVGEGT, per germline. The CDR3 spans 14 residues. For the CDR3, the DNA is TGTGCCAGCAGTGGGACAGGCCGAAGGCAGCCCCAGCATTTT. Translation: CASSGTGRRQPQHF.

The V and J genes are TRBV3-1 (or the pseudogene TRBV3-2) and TRBJ2-7; TRBD2 matches 9 bases. J was trimmed by 5 bases and V by 1 base; bases with no gene match: 3. The CDR3 covers 14 residues. Per germline, CDR1 LGHDT and CDR2 YNNKEL (reference sequence). The CDR3 DNA is TGTGCCAGCAGCCAAGGGCTAGCGGGGAACGAGCAGTACTTC. Amino acid sequence: CASSQGLAGNEQYF.

The chain couples TRBV19 to TRBJ2-2; 15 nucleotides match TRBD2. V dropped 3 bases and J dropped 4; count of bases not matched to a gene: 6. CDR1 is LNHDA, CDR2 SQIVND, per germline (reference sequence). This CDR3 region has 18 residues. In nucleotides, the CDR3 is TGTGCCAGTAGTATGCGGACTAGCGGGGGGGCGTCCACCGGGGAGCTGTTTTTT. Translation gives CASSMRTSGGASTGELFF. The full variable domain, completed using reference TRBV19 and TRBJ2-2, is DGGITQSPKYLFRKEGQNVTLSCEQNLNHDAMYWYRQDPGQGLRLIYYSQIVNDFQKGDIAEGYSVSREKKESFPLTVTSAQKNPTAFYLCASSMRTSGGASTGELFFGEGSRLTVL.

The chain uses TRBV10-3 and TRBJ1-4, with D possibly matching TRBD1 (5 bases). Germline CDR1 ENHRY, CDR2 SYGVKD. The CDR3 totals 13 residues. Trimming took off 8 bases at V and 5 bases at J, with 12 bases between the two ends. The CDR3 here is CAIGSGGNEKLFF. CDR3 nucleotides: TGTGCCATCGGCTCGGGGGGGAATGAAAAACTGTTTTTT.

The V gene is TRBV6-1, the J gene TRBJ1-2; D not certain. The CDR3 length is 13 residues. V lost 2 bases to trimming and J lost 5 bases, with 9 bases between them. Germline values: CDR1 MNHNS, CDR2 SASEGT. CDR3 residues: CASSERAEYGYTF. The CDR3 region has the DNA TGTGCCAGCAGTGAACGAGCGGAGTATGGCTACACCTTC.

The J gene is TRBJ2-1, the V gene TRBV4-1, with 7 bases matching TRBD1. CDR1 and CDR2 from the germline V gene are MGHRA and YSYEKL. V was pared by 3 bases and J by 5 bases, with 10 bases of the junction left unmatched. The CDR3 has 16 residues. The DNA for the CDR3 is TGCGCCAGCAGCCAGACAGGGTCAAAGGGAGACAATGAGCAGTTCTTC. Translation: CASSQTGSKGDNEQFF.

The V and J genes are TRBV5-5 and TRBJ1-2; D unclear. Per germline, CDR1 SGHKS and CDR2 YYEKEE (reference sequence). V dropped 0 bases and J dropped 7 bases, with 10 bases sitting between them. The CDR3 runs to 13 residues. The CDR3 is CASSLDTWPGYTF. CDR3 nucleotides: TGTGCCAGCAGCTTGGACACCTGGCCTGGCTACACCTTC.